The 31 T cell receptor beta chains presented below share a single source sample, sequenced in a study of response to subunit inactivated influenza vaccine. TCRdb redid the calling of the RT-PCR reads with MiXCR, one entry per CDR3 protein. The repertoire holds over 400,000 distinct CDR3 sequences, with 10% to 15% as singletons. The starting material was PBMCs from blood, obtained more than 35 days after vaccination. The origin of the receptors is a man aged 50-60 years who received an inactivated influenza vaccine.

Comments on this clonotype: The conserved final phenylalanine or tryptophan is absent from the CDR3, which likely points to a read error. Written as DNA, the CDR3 is TGTGCCTGCCCGGGACAAAGACGGAACTATGGCTACACCGTC. It codes for CACPGQRRNYGYTV. This chain joins TRBV30 and TRBJ1-2; a weak D match, TRBD1 (6 bases). This CDR3 is 14 amino acids long. Germline lookup yields CDR1 GTSNPN and CDR2 SVGIG (reference sequence). Between the trimmed V and J ends, which lost 6 bases and 2 bases, there was a span of 16 bases.

This clonotype appeared a few times. The chain couples TRBV11-2 to TRBJ2-7; TRBD2 matches at 7 bases. Per the germline V gene, CDR1 is SGHAT and CDR2 is FQNNGV. There are 16 residues in the CDR3. Trimming took 2 bases from V and 3 from J; bases not matched to a gene: 10. DNA for the CDR3: TGTGCCAGCAGCTTATCGATAGGGACGGGGGGCTACGAGCAGTACTTC. Translation gives CASSLSIGTGGYEQYF.

This clonotype was counted between two and nine times. The chain has TRBV12-3 or TRBV12-4 and TRBJ2-7, with 13 bases lining up with TRBD2. The CDR3 is 15 residues long. J was trimmed by 7 bases and V by 6 bases; bases with no gene match: 9. The CDR3 region is CASSGGLAGAGEQYF. The CDR3 nucleotides read TGTGCCAGCAGCGGCGGACTAGCGGGAGCGGGAGAGCAGTACTTC.

V is TRBV3-1 and J is TRBJ2-7; D ambiguous. The V gene lost 4 bases and the J gene lost 5 bases, with 15 bases spanning the gap. Per the germline V gene, CDR1 is LGHDT and CDR2 is YNNKEL (reference sequence). The CDR3 spans 14 residues. CDR3 DNA sequence: TGTGCCAGCAGCCTATTGGGCAGTGCCAACGAGCAGTACTTC. Its translation is CASSLLGSANEQYF.

This clonotype was recorded a few times. The chain is built from TRBV5-1 and TRBJ2-7, with no clear D. The V end was cut by 0 bases, the J end by 6 bases, with 4 bases between. Germline V lookup: CDR1 SGHRS, CDR2 YFSETQ. The CDR3 has 11 amino acids. Here the CDR3 DNA reads TGCGCCAGCAGCTTGGATAGCGAGCAGTACTTC. Translation gives CASSLDSEQYF.

The V gene is TRBV5-1, the J gene TRBJ2-1, with a weak D call TRBD2 (7 bases). The germline V gene encodes CDR1 SGHRS and CDR2 YFSETQ. This CDR3 has 15 amino acids. V gave up 6 bases and J gave up 10 bases, with 23 bases separating them. This CDR3 is CASTRGRGGVEEQFF. CDR3 sequence (DNA): TGCGCCAGCACACGTGGGAGGGGGGGTGTTGAGGAGCAGTTCTTC.

This clonotype was seen many times. DNA of the CDR3: TGTGCCAGCAGCTTTTTGGGGGGAGGGGGCACAGATACGCAGTATTTT. Amino acid sequence: CASSFLGGGGTDTQYF. The V gene is TRBV11-2, the J gene TRBJ2-3, with TRBD2 matching over 7 bases. The CDR3 spans 16 residues. Germline lookup yields CDR1 SGHAT and CDR2 FQNNGV. The J segment lost 1 base and the V segment lost 3 bases, leaving 7 bases of the junction unmatched.

This clonotype was seen more than once but under ten times. The V and J genes are TRBV5-1 and TRBJ2-5; 8 bases are shared with TRBD2. V lost 4 bases to trimming and J lost 3 bases; unmatched junction nucleotides: 8. CDR1 is SGHRS, CDR2 YFSETQ, per germline. There are 15 residues in the CDR3. The CDR3: CASSPGTRKEETQYF. CDR3 coding DNA: TGCGCCAGCAGCCCCGGGACTAGGAAAGAAGAGACCCAGTACTTC.

Many counts were recorded for this clonotype. The CDR3 DNA reads TGCAGCGTCGAACAATCCGACAGACTCAATGAGCAGTTCTTC. It translates to CSVEQSDRLNEQFF. The genes are TRBV29-1 and TRBJ2-1; TRBD1 might be the D (5 bases). With 6 bases removed from V and 6 bases from J, the gap between germline ends came to 18 bases. Germline V CDR1 and CDR2: SQVTM, ANQGSEA. This CDR3 region has 14 residues.

The rearrangement uses TRBV12-3 or TRBV12-4 and TRBJ1-4; D is ambiguous. The CDR3 totals 15 residues. Trimming removed 5 bases at V and 0 bases at J, with 10 bases between. In nucleotides, the CDR3 is TGTGCCAGCAGTCTCTCAGCGGCAACTAATGAAAAACTGTTTTTT. This gives the protein CASSLSAATNEKLFF.

This clonotype has only a few counts. This chain links TRBV5-1 with TRBJ2-7; a weak D match, TRBD2 (6 bases). Trimming took off 0 bases at V and 6 bases at J, with 10 bases between the two ends. This CDR3 contains 13 residues. Germline values: CDR1 SGHRS, CDR2 YFSETQ. The CDR3 here is CASSLVWGGEQYF. CDR3 coding DNA: TGCGCCAGCAGCTTGGTTTGGGGAGGCGAGCAGTACTTC.

This clonotype was seen ten or more times. This rearrangement joins TRBV6-2 or TRBV6-3 to TRBJ2-7; no firm D call. The CDR3 contains 14 residues. The germline V gene has CDR1 MNHEY and CDR2 SVGEGT. The germline V and J ends were trimmed by 2 bases and 3 bases, with 11 bases remaining between them. The DNA for the CDR3 is TGTGCCAGCAGTTACATCCAGGTATTCTACGAGCAGTACTTC. Translated, it gives CASSYIQVFYEQYF.

The gene calls are TRBV15 and TRBJ2-5, with D perhaps assigned TRBD1 or TRBD2 (5 bases each). The ends were cut back, 1 base at V and 4 bases at J, with 10 bases in the middle. The CDR3 has 14 residues. CDR1 is LNHNV and CDR2 is YYDKDF in the germline V gene (reference sequence). CDR3 coding DNA: TGTGCCACCAGCAGAGGAGGGGCATTAGAGACCCAGTACTTC. This gives the protein CATSRGGALETQYF.

This clonotype appeared a few times. The chain joins TRBV5-6 to TRBJ2-7, with TRBD1 as a possible D gene (6 bases). The ends were cut back, 3 bases at V and 3 bases at J, with 13 bases in the middle. The CDR3 extends over 14 amino acids. Germline assignment: CDR1 SGHDT and CDR2 YYEEEE. The CDR3 nucleotides read TGTGCCAGCAGCTACGAACAGGGTTACTACGAGCAGTACTTC. Its translation is CASSYEQGYYEQYF.

This clonotype was counted only a few times. The chain recombines TRBV6-1 with TRBJ2-1; the D is unclear. Trimming pared 6 bases from V and 4 bases from J, leaving 19 bases between. Germline CDR1 MNHNS, CDR2 SASEGT. The CDR3 covers 16 residues. In DNA form, the CDR3 reads TGTGCCAGCAGCTCTCCGGGCCCAGTAGGGTACAATGAGCAGTTCTTC. Its protein product is CASSSPGPVGYNEQFF.

This clonotype was observed a few times. The chain joins TRBV18 to TRBJ2-3; 8 bases are shared with TRBD1. The CDR3 is 16 amino acids. Germline CDR1 reads KGHSH; CDR2 reads LQKENI. The junction had 7 bases not matched to a gene; V was cut back by 5 bases and J by 0 bases. The CDR3 here is CASSRQGTTSTDTQYF. CDR3 DNA sequence: TGTGCCAGCTCAAGACAGGGGACAACTAGCACAGATACGCAGTATTTT.

A few counts support this clonotype. The gene calls are TRBV7-3 and TRBJ2-3; D is ambiguous. The CDR3 is 13 amino acids. Between the trimmed V and J ends, which lost 5 bases and 4 bases, there was a span of 10 bases. Germline values: CDR1 SGHTA, CDR2 FQGTGA. This chain's CDR3 is CASSRQPADTQYF. CDR3 nucleotides: TGTGCCAGCAGCCGTCAACCGGCAGATACGCAGTATTTT.

V gene TRBV20-1 combines with J gene TRBJ2-2; weak D call: TRBD1 (5 bases). The CDR3 has 15 amino acids. CDR1 is DFQATT, CDR2 SNEGSKA, per germline (reference sequence). Trimming left V 1 base short and J 0 bases short, with 9 bases between. Here the CDR3 reads CSARVSGSNTGELFF. The CDR3 bases are TGCAGTGCTAGAGTTTCAGGGTCGAACACCGGGGAGCTGTTTTTT.

This clonotype was recorded many times. The V and J genes are TRBV20-1 and TRBJ2-1; 14 bases line up with TRBD2. J lost 3 bases, V lost 7 bases, and 14 bases had no gene match. Germline lookup yields CDR1 DFQATT and CDR2 SNEGSKA (reference sequence). This CDR3 comprises 18 residues. CDR3 DNA sequence: TGCAGTGGAGTAGGACTAGCGGGAGGCTTTACCCTCTACAATGAGCAGTTCTTC. Translating gives CSGVGLAGGFTLYNEQFF.

The J gene is TRBJ2-6, the V gene TRBV5-1, with 9 bases aligning to TRBD2. The CDR3 has 19 residues. The germline CDR1 and CDR2 sequences are SGHRS and YFSETQ. V lost 0 bases to trimming and J lost 0 bases; unmatched junction nucleotides: 7. The CDR3 DNA follows: TGCGCCAGCAGCTTGGCCGGCGGGAGGGCCCGCTCTGGGGCCAACGTCCTGACTTTC. Its translation is CASSLAGGRARSGANVLTF.

This clonotype showed up just a few times. V gene TRBV3-1 combines with J gene TRBJ2-1, with 11 bases aligning to TRBD2. Germline loops: CDR1 LGHDT, CDR2 YNNKEL (reference sequence). The length of the CDR3 is 17 residues. V lost 0 bases to trimming and J lost 9 bases; unmatched junction nucleotides: 10. CDR3 amino acids: CASSQEGLAGGGSEQFF. The CDR3 nucleotides read TGTGCCAGCAGCCAAGAAGGGCTAGCGGGAGGTGGCTCTGAGCAGTTCTTC.

The V gene is TRBV6-1, the J gene TRBJ1-6, with a tentative D call TRBD1 (5 bases). The CDR3 loop spans 16 amino acids. The V and J ends lost 4 bases and 7 bases respectively, with 17 bases between them. The germline V gene has CDR1 MNHNS and CDR2 SASEGT. The CDR3 DNA follows: TGTGCCAGCAGTGGACCCGGGACCCAAGGCAATTCACCCCTCCACTTT. This gives the protein CASSGPGTQGNSPLHF.

The chain couples TRBV14 to TRBJ2-5; a weak D match, TRBD2 (6 bases). V lost 4 bases, J lost 2 bases, and 17 bases lay in between. The CDR3 totals 16 residues. Germline V gene sequence: CDR1 SGHDN, CDR2 FVKESK. CDR3 sequence: CASSLLLGTLQETQYF. The CDR3 region has the DNA TGTGCCAGCAGCCTACTTCTAGGGACTTTGCAAGAGACCCAGTACTTC. Supplemented by reference TRBV14 and TRBJ2-5, the full variable domain reads EAGVTQFPSHSVIEKGQTVTLRCDPISGHDNLYWYRRVMGKEIKFLLHFVKESKQDESGMPNNRFLAERTGGTYSTLKVQPAELEDSGVYFCASSLLLGTLQETQYFGPGTRLLVL.

The V gene is TRBV11-2, the J gene TRBJ2-3; D ambiguous. The germline V and J ends were trimmed by 0 bases and 1 base, with 5 bases remaining between them. Germline CDR1 reads SGHAT; CDR2 reads FQNNGV. CDR3 size: 14 residues. The CDR3 loop reads CASSLDLGTDTQYF. The CDR3, as DNA: TGTGCCAGCAGCTTAGATTTGGGCACAGATACGCAGTATTTT.

This chain connects TRBV5-1 to TRBJ2-2, with D perhaps matching TRBD2 (6 bases). The germline V and J ends were trimmed by 0 bases and 7 bases, with 10 bases remaining between them. Germline CDR1 and CDR2: SGHRS and YFSETQ. The CDR3 is 14 amino acids. For the CDR3, the DNA is TGCGCCAGCAGCTTGGACGGGGGATACGGGGAGCTGTTTTTT. It codes for CASSLDGGYGELFF.

This clonotype was recorded a few times. The chain recombines TRBV12-3 or TRBV12-4 with TRBJ1-1; D gene ambiguous. This CDR3 spans 12 amino acids. The ends were cut back, 4 bases at V and 8 bases at J, with 11 bases in the middle. CDR3 bases: TGTGCCAGCAGTTACCAGAGACGAGAAGCTTTCTTT. Translating it yields CASSYQRREAFF.

The chain couples TRBV12-3 or TRBV12-4 to TRBJ2-1; 10 bases are shared with TRBD2. This CDR3 comprises 15 residues. The V gene end was trimmed by 6 bases and the J gene end by 5 bases; junction bases not matched to a gene: 7. For the CDR3, the DNA is TGTGCCAGCAGCCTGCTAGCGGGGGCCGACAATGAGCAGTTCTTC. This sequence encodes CASSLLAGADNEQFF.

This clonotype has ten or more counts. The J gene is TRBJ1-1, the V gene TRBV20-1; D may be TRBD1 (5 bases). Trimming removed 5 bases at V and 3 bases at J, with 16 bases between. CDR1 is DFQATT and CDR2 is SNEGSKA in the germline V gene (reference sequence). This CDR3 has 14 residues. The CDR3 reads CSAVRDGDHTEAFF. Here the CDR3 DNA reads TGCAGTGCTGTCCGGGACGGTGACCACACTGAAGCTTTCTTT.

This sequence joins TRBV5-4 and TRBJ2-7; TRBD1 matches at 8 bases. The J segment lost 6 bases and the V segment lost 4 bases, leaving 12 bases of the junction unmatched. CDR3 length equals 15 residues. Germline assignment: CDR1 SGHNT and CDR2 YYREEE (reference sequence). The CDR3 is CASSPQGQGTFEQYF. In DNA, the CDR3 is TGTGCCAGCAGCCCACAAGGACAGGGAACCTTCGAGCAGTACTTC.

The chain links TRBV5-4 to TRBJ2-1, with a possible D match to TRBD2 (7 bases). Germline values: CDR1 SGHNT, CDR2 YYREEE (reference sequence). V lost 2 bases and J lost 1, with 22 bases in between. This CDR3 has 19 amino acids. The CDR3 sequence: CASSFRLNRGGPSYNEQFF. CDR3 nucleotide sequence: TGTGCCAGCAGCTTTCGCCTCAATAGGGGGGGTCCTTCCTACAATGAGCAGTTCTTC.

The table lists this clonotype with a few counts. The chain links TRBV6-1 to TRBJ2-7; TRBD2 aligns across 7 bases. CDR1 and CDR2 from the germline V gene are MNHNS and SASEGT. The CDR3 has 15 residues. With V trimmed by 7 bases and J by 4 bases, 13 bases remained unmatched. CDR3 nucleotides: TGTGCCAGCACTCAGTCGGCTAGCGGCCTTTACGAGCAGTACTTC. Amino acids: CASTQSASGLYEQYF.